These 4 T cell receptor beta chains were sequenced from one sample in a study of blood T cell repertoires in COVID-19. Some clones are missing from TCRdb's copy, which holds only in-frame ones; the method was immunoSEQ multiplex PCR. There are approximately 200,000 clones in the sample; approximately 90% occur only once, and roughly 3.7% lies in the top ten. The sample was peripheral blood. The source is a woman in her twenties or thirties with acute or convalescent COVID-19.

The CDR3 sequence is CASSEGLLNYGYTF. CDR3 nucleotide sequence: TGTGCCAGCAGTGAAGGACTGCTTAACTATGGCTACACCTTC. The V call is TRBV2, the J call TRBJ1-2; no clear D. V was pared by 1 base and J by 1 base, with 7 bases between. The CDR3 consists of 14 residues. Looked up from germline, CDR1 is SNHLY and CDR2 is FYNNEI.

This chain connects TRBV11-2 to TRBJ1-1, with 7 bases aligning to TRBD1. This CDR3 has 13 amino acids. Germline assignment: CDR1 SGHAT and CDR2 FQNNGV. The J segment lost 5 bases and the V segment lost 3 bases, leaving 3 bases of the junction unmatched. In DNA form, the CDR3 reads TGTGCCAGCAGCTTCAGACAGGGAACTGAAGCTTTCTTT. Its protein product is CASSFRQGTEAFF.

This sequence joins TRBV12-3 or TRBV12-4 and TRBJ2-7, with TRBD1 as a possible D gene (6 bases). The CDR3 loop spans 13 amino acids. Trimming removed 6 bases from V and 3 bases from J, with 12 bases in between. The CDR3 reads CASRGDTLYEQYF. DNA for the CDR3: TGTGCCAGCAGGGGGGACACCCTCTACGAGCAGTACTTC.

This clone was observed once. The V gene is TRBV21-1, the J gene TRBJ2-1; the table's D call, TRBD1, was not checked against the DNA. TRBV21-1 is an annotated pseudogene. CDR3 size: 13 residues. The CDR3 loop reads CASSKGGGNEQFF. The CDR3, as DNA: TGTGCCAGCAGCAAAGGGGGCGGCAATGAGCAGTTCTTC.